These 26 T cell receptor beta chains came from one sample sequenced in a study of technical replicates of blood from several donors. The method was immunoSEQ multiplex PCR; TCRdb's version includes in-frame clones alone and lacks a portion of them. The data show about 100,000 clones, with 95% to 97% seen just once and approximately 0.37% held by the top ten. Sequenced sample: T cells isolated from PBMCs. Receptor source: a human donor in good health.

This sequence joins TRBV7-3 and TRBJ2-7; 7 bases are shared with TRBD2. Germline CDR1 is SGHTA and CDR2 is FQGTGA. V dropped 1 base and J dropped 1; count of bases not matched to a gene: 1. This CDR3 is built from 14 residues. CDR3 bases: TGTGCCAGCAGCTTAAACGGGGGGTCCTACGAGCAGTACTTC. Its translation: CASSLNGGSYEQYF.

The J gene is TRBJ1-2, the V gene TRBV7-2; the match to TRBD1 covers 7 bases. V lost 0 bases and J lost 3; bases outside the gene matches: 4. In germline, CDR1 is SGHTA, CDR2 FQGNSA. The CDR3 covers 15 residues. This CDR3 is CASSLAKGQDYGYTF. The CDR3 DNA reads as TGTGCCAGCAGCTTAGCTAAAGGACAGGACTATGGCTACACCTTC.

This chain joins TRBV6-6 and TRBJ2-7, with a weak D call TRBD1 (6 bases). Between the trimmed V and J ends, which lost 6 bases and 4 bases, there was a span of 16 bases. The germline gives CDR1 MNHNY, CDR2 SVGAGI (reference sequence). The CDR3 sequence is 14 residues long. The CDR3 region is CASSPRWDTYEQYF. The CDR3 DNA sequence: TGTGCCAGCAGCCCACGTTGGGACACGTACGAGCAGTACTTC.

V usage is TRBV5-4 and J usage is TRBJ2-2; no reliable D call. The germline CDR1 and CDR2 sequences are SGHNT and YYREEE (reference sequence). The CDR3 covers 15 residues. Trimming removed 0 bases from V and 1 base from J, with 7 bases in between. The CDR3 DNA reads as TGTGCCAGCAGCTTGGACAGCTTGAACACCGGGGAGCTGTTTTTT. It specifies CASSLDSLNTGELFF.

V usage is TRBV6-1 and J usage is TRBJ2-1; unclear D gene. The CDR3 runs 14 residues. Germline values: CDR1 MNHNS, CDR2 SASEGT. V was cut by 11 bases and J by 9 bases, with 23 bases left in between. CDR3 region: CAHSLTGEVAEQFF. CDR3 nucleotide sequence: TGTGCCCACTCCCTAACCGGCGAGGTAGCTGAGCAGTTCTTC.

The chain couples TRBV28 to TRBJ2-7; 8 bases are shared with TRBD2. Germline V gene sequence: CDR1 MDHEN, CDR2 SYDVKM. J gave up 1 base and V 3 bases, and 8 bases lay outside the gene matches. The CDR3 loop spans 16 amino acids. The CDR3 loop reads CASSLSGGRPSYEQYF. Here the CDR3 DNA reads TGTGCCAGCAGTTTGTCTGGCGGGAGGCCATCCTACGAGCAGTACTTC.

This clone turned up a few times. V usage is TRBV11-2 and J usage is TRBJ1-1; TRBD1 aligns across 8 bases. With 5 bases clipped from V and 4 bases from J, the junction kept 9 bases outside the gene matches. This CDR3 has 15 residues. Germline CDR1 is SGHAT and CDR2 is FQNNGV. The CDR3 reads CASSINQGAGTEAFF. DNA for the CDR3: TGTGCCAGCAGCATAAATCAGGGGGCTGGCACTGAAGCTTTCTTT.

The chain couples TRBV15 to TRBJ1-2; 7 positions match TRBD1. The germline V gene has CDR1 LNHNV and CDR2 YYDKDF (reference sequence). There are 14 residues in the CDR3. Unmatched junction bases numbered 3, after V lost 3 bases and J lost 2 bases. The CDR3 DNA is TGTGCCACCAGCAGCCTGACAGGGAACTATGGCTACACCTTC. Protein product: CATSSLTGNYGYTF.

The genes are TRBV7-9 and TRBJ2-3, with 8 positions matching TRBD2. Per the germline V gene, CDR1 is SEHNR and CDR2 is FQNEAQ (reference sequence). The CDR3 is made up of 13 amino acids. The V and J ends lost 10 bases and 3 bases, in that order; junction bases with no gene match: 6. In DNA, the CDR3 is TGTGCCACGGGGGGGCTAGGGACAGATACGCAGTATTTT. It specifies CATGGLGTDTQYF.

This rearrangement joins TRBV18 to TRBJ2-7; TRBD1 aligns across 8 bases. The CDR3 totals 11 residues. With V trimmed by 8 bases and J by 5 bases, 2 bases remained unmatched. The germline gives CDR1 KGHSH, CDR2 LQKENI. The CDR3 is CASTTGDEQYF. CDR3 nucleotide sequence: TGTGCCAGCACGACAGGGGACGAGCAGTACTTC. Together with reference TRBV18 and TRBJ2-7, the CDR3 gives the full variable domain: NAGVMQNPRHLVRRRGQEARLRCSPMKGHSHVYWYRQLPEEGLKFMVYLQKENIIDESGMPKERFSAEFPKEGPSILRIQQVVRGDSAAYFCASTTGDEQYFGPGTRLTVT.

The chain combines TRBV5-1 with TRBJ1-4; 8 nucleotides align to TRBD1. The CDR3 is 15 residues long. The V gene's germline CDR1 is SGHRS and CDR2 YFSETQ. V shed 0 bases and J 2 bases; nucleotides not matched to a gene: 0. CDR3 in amino acids: CASSLGTGTNEKLFF. CDR3 sequence (DNA): TGCGCCAGCAGCTTGGGGACAGGGACTAATGAAAAACTGTTTTTT.

This chain connects TRBV7-6 to TRBJ2-3; D not certain. Trimming pared 1 base from V and 7 bases from J, leaving 9 bases between. Germline CDR1 reads SGHVS; CDR2 reads FNYEAQ. This CDR3 region has 13 residues. The CDR3 nucleotides read TGTGCCAGCAGCTTAGGAACGAGTTATACGCAGTATTTT. The encoded protein is CASSLGTSYTQYF.

This chain connects TRBV2 to TRBJ2-1; 10 bases match TRBD2. Germline V lookup: CDR1 SNHLY, CDR2 FYNNEI. This CDR3 is 14 amino acids long. V dropped 8 bases and J dropped 4; count of bases not matched to a gene: 5. CDR3 nucleotides: TGTGCCAGCGGACTAGCGGAGATGTACAATGAGCAGTTCTTC. Its protein product is CASGLAEMYNEQFF.

This chain joins TRBV21-1 and TRBJ1-2. TRBV21-1 corresponds to a pseudogene. CDR3 size: 9 residues. The CDR3, as DNA: TGTGCCATCTCCTATGGCTACACCTTC. This gives the protein CAISYGYTF.

This clone is a singleton in its sample. CDR3 DNA sequence: TGTGCCAGCAGCTTAGTTCCGAGAACTAATGAAAAACTGTTTTTT. Amino acids: CASSLVPRTNEKLFF. The gene calls are TRBV7-9 and TRBJ1-4; no firm D call. Trimming stripped 1 base from V and 1 base from J, with 7 bases between. This CDR3 spans 15 amino acids. From germline, CDR1 is SEHNR and CDR2 FQNEAQ (reference sequence).

The chain joins TRBV10-3 to TRBJ2-2, with D possibly being TRBD2 (6 bases). Germline CDR1 reads ENHRY; CDR2 reads SYGVKD. The CDR3 sequence is 13 residues long. V shed 10 bases and J shed 3 bases, with 12 bases lying between them. Here the CDR3 reads CATGGRDTGELFF. CDR3 DNA: TGTGCCACCGGGGGACGGGACACCGGGGAGCTGTTTTTT.

The chain is built from TRBV10-3 and TRBJ1-3; D gene uncertain. Trimming left V 3 bases short and J 0 bases short, with 15 bases between. From germline, CDR1 is ENHRY and CDR2 SYGVKD. The CDR3 sequence is 17 residues long. The CDR3 reads CAISDMVYESSGNTIYF. Here the CDR3 DNA reads TGTGCCATCAGTGATATGGTATATGAGAGCTCTGGAAACACCATATATTTT.

The genes are TRBV2 and TRBJ1-1, with D unclear. Germline assignment: CDR1 SNHLY and CDR2 FYNNEI. Trimming left V 2 bases short and J 5 bases short, with 9 bases between. CDR3 length: 13 residues. CDR3 sequence reads: CASSEPGATEAFF. The CDR3 DNA sequence: TGTGCCAGCAGTGAACCCGGAGCTACTGAAGCTTTCTTT.

The chain employs TRBV19 and TRBJ2-1; TRBD2 is a possible D gene (6 bases). CDR3 length: 13 amino acids. The V gene lost 3 bases and the J gene lost 11 bases, with 14 bases spanning the gap. CDR1 LNHDA and CDR2 SQIVND come from the germline V gene (reference sequence). CDR3 protein: CASSILGEAQQFF. The CDR3 nucleotides read TGTGCCAGTAGTATTCTCGGGGAGGCTCAGCAGTTCTTC. Combining the CDR3 with reference TRBV19 and TRBJ2-1 gives the whole variable domain DGGITQSPKYLFRKEGQNVTLSCEQNLNHDAMYWYRQDPGQGLRLIYYSQIVNDFQKGDIAEGYSVSREKKESFPLTVTSAQKNPTAFYLCASSILGEAQQFFGPGTRLTVL.

This chain uses TRBV2 with TRBJ1-5; no reliable D call. V lost 3 bases, J lost 4 bases, and 13 bases lay in between. CDR1 and CDR2 (germline): SNHLY, FYNNEI. The CDR3 has 15 residues. CDR3 loop: CASSDLLQYNQPQHF. In DNA form, the CDR3 reads TGTGCCAGCAGTGATTTATTACAGTATAATCAGCCCCAGCATTTT.

V is TRBV5-1 and J is TRBJ1-4; D might be TRBD1 (5 bases). The germline gives CDR1 SGHRS, CDR2 YFSETQ. V was cut by 3 bases and J by 7 bases, with 16 bases left in between. There are 15 residues in the CDR3. CDR3 coding DNA: TGCGCCAGCAGCTCCACTGTTGACAGAGGTGAAAAACTGTTTTTT. It encodes CASSSTVDRGEKLFF.

V and J are TRBV29-1 and TRBJ2-6; no definite D call. Germline V CDR1 and CDR2: SQVTM, ANQGSEA. This CDR3 is built from 15 residues. Trimming left V 6 bases short and J 4 bases short, with 16 bases between. The CDR3 DNA reads TGCAGCGTAATAGACCGGGTGCCCGGGGCCAACGTCCTGACTTTC. This codes for CSVIDRVPGANVLTF.

The genes are TRBV6-6 and TRBJ1-2; 7 bases align to TRBD1. Trimming at V came to 5 bases and at J to 6 bases, leaving 9 bases not matched to a gene. The germline CDR1 and CDR2 sequences are MNHNY and SVGAGI (reference sequence). This CDR3 is 14 amino acids long. The DNA for the CDR3 is TGTGCCAGCAGTAATACTCGTACAGGGGATGGCTACACCTTC. Amino acids: CASSNTRTGDGYTF.

This chain uses TRBV4-2 with TRBJ1-2; D might be TRBD1 (5 bases). Per germline, CDR1 LGHNA and CDR2 YNFKEQ. CDR3 length: 14 residues. V dropped 0 bases and J dropped 2 bases, with 7 bases sitting between them. The CDR3 protein is CASSQDPGNYGYTF. The CDR3 DNA is TGTGCCAGCAGCCAAGATCCAGGGAACTATGGCTACACCTTC.

This chain connects TRBV4-2 to TRBJ1-4; TRBD1 agrees at 9 bases. Germline CDR1 reads LGHNA; CDR2 reads YNFKEQ. This CDR3 is built from 14 residues. J gave up 8 bases and V 4 bases, and 5 bases lay outside the gene matches. CDR3 sequence reads: CASSPGQGSEKLFF. The CDR3 nucleotides are TGTGCCAGCAGCCCGGGACAGGGCTCAGAAAAACTGTTTTTT.

Here the CDR3 reads CASRPHSLQETQYF. The CDR3 DNA reads as TGTGCCAGCCGCCCCCATAGTTTACAAGAGACCCAGTACTTC. The chain employs TRBV6-5 and TRBJ2-5; D is unresolved. V lost 8 bases, J lost 2 bases, and 15 bases lay in between. This CDR3 has 14 amino acids. Germline assignment: CDR1 MNHEY and CDR2 SVGAGI.